The 23 T cell receptor beta chains listed next were all sequenced from one sample in a study of blood T cell repertoires in COVID-19. The method was immunoSEQ multiplex PCR; TCRdb's version includes in-frame clones alone and lacks a portion of them. The sample consists of about 400,000 clones, approximately 86% of them appearing once. Material for sequencing was peripheral blood. All receptors derive from a human donor in a cohort sampled during active COVID-19.

The rearrangement joins TRBV14 to TRBJ2-7, with 8 nucleotides matching TRBD1. Trimming cost V 5 bases and J 4 bases; bases outside gene matches: 7. This CDR3 contains 14 residues. In germline, CDR1 is SGHDN, CDR2 FVKESK. As DNA, the CDR3 is TGTGCCAGCAGCTCGCGACACAGGGGGTACGAGCAGTACTTC. As protein: CASSSRHRGYEQYF.

The chain has TRBV27 and TRBJ2-7, with 9 bases fitting TRBD1. The CDR3 is 15 residues long. V lost 4 bases, J lost 2 bases, and 6 bases stayed unmatched. Per germline, CDR1 MNHEY and CDR2 SMNVEV (reference sequence). CDR3: CASSSGQGLPYEQYF. The DNA for the CDR3 is TGTGCCAGCAGTTCGGGACAGGGACTCCCCTACGAGCAGTACTTC.

The chain is built from TRBV19 and TRBJ2-1; the D gene is possibly TRBD2 (5 bases). Looked up from germline, CDR1 is LNHDA and CDR2 is SQIVND (reference sequence). The CDR3 totals 12 residues. V lost 3 bases to trimming and J lost 8 bases, with 8 bases between them. This chain's CDR3 is CASSMGDHEQFF. CDR3 DNA sequence: TGTGCCAGTAGTATGGGAGACCATGAGCAGTTCTTC.

The J gene is TRBJ1-5, the V gene TRBV14, with TRBD1 identical over 12 bases. J was trimmed by 1 base and V by 0 bases; bases with no gene match: 10. Germline CDR1 and CDR2: SGHDN and FVKESK. CDR3 size: 20 residues. CDR3 residues: CASSQEGTGGAILSNQPQHF. DNA for the CDR3: TGTGCCAGCAGCCAAGAAGGGACAGGGGGCGCGATTTTAAGCAATCAGCCCCAGCATTTT.

This clone appeared a few times. This chain joins TRBV24-1 and TRBJ2-1, with a weak D call TRBD2 (6 bases). Germline V CDR1 and CDR2: KGHDR, SFDVKD. The CDR3 length is 15 residues. Trimming cost V 3 bases and J 8 bases, with 16 bases left between them. CDR3 region: CATSDPAQGGDEQFF. DNA of the CDR3: TGTGCCACCAGTGATCCCGCCCAAGGCGGGGATGAGCAGTTCTTC.

The genes are TRBV5-1 and TRBJ2-7; 10 bases align to TRBD1. The trim removed 0 bases at V and 2 bases at J, leaving 5 bases unmatched. Germline assignment: CDR1 SGHRS and CDR2 YFSETQ. The CDR3 totals 16 residues. CDR3 sequence reads: CASSLAETGGPYEQYF. In nucleotides, the CDR3 is TGCGCCAGCAGCTTGGCCGAGACAGGGGGCCCCTACGAGCAGTACTTC. The variable domain in full, with the rest retrieved from reference TRBV5-1 and TRBJ2-7, is KAGVTQTPRYLIKTRGQQVTLSCSPISGHRSVSWYQQTPGQGLQFLFEYFSETQRNKGNFPGRFSGRQFSNSRSEMNVSTLELGDSALYLCASSLAETGGPYEQYFGPGTRLTVT.

J is TRBJ1-2 and V is TRBV12-3 or TRBV12-4, with TRBD1 matching over 7 bases. This CDR3 spans 12 amino acids. J gave up 4 bases and V 5 bases, and 1 base lay outside the gene matches. DNA of the CDR3: TGTGCCAGCAGTGGGGACAGCTATGGCTACACCTTC. This gives the protein CASSGDSYGYTF.

The J gene is TRBJ2-3, the V gene TRBV12-3 or TRBV12-4; a weak D match, TRBD2 (5 bases). The CDR3 has 12 residues. Trimming removed 6 bases from V and 10 bases from J, with 14 bases in between. CDR3 sequence reads: CASSRTSGAQYF. Here the CDR3 DNA reads TGTGCCAGCAGCCGAACTAGTGGAGCGCAGTATTTT.

The chain couples TRBV28 to TRBJ2-3; 10 nucleotides agree with TRBD2. V lost 7 bases to trimming and J lost 11 bases; unmatched junction nucleotides: 12. Germline V gene data show CDR1 as MDHEN and CDR2 as SYDVKM. CDR3 length equals 14 residues. This CDR3 is CASTRIASGGVQYF. CDR3 coding DNA: TGTGCCAGCACCAGAATCGCCAGCGGGGGGGTGCAGTATTTT. The whole variable domain, filled in from reference TRBV28 and TRBJ2-3, reads DVKVTQSSRYLVKRTGEKVFLECVQDMDHENMFWYRQDPGLGLRLIYFSYDVKMKEKGDIPEGYSVSREKKERFSLILESASTNQTSMYLCASTRIASGGVQYFGPGTRLTVL.

This chain connects TRBV7-9 to TRBJ2-1; 9 bases fit TRBD1. The CDR3 loop spans 16 amino acids. V was clipped by 0 bases and J by 4 bases; unmatched bases: 4. Germline V gives CDR1 SEHNR, CDR2 FQNEAQ (reference sequence). CDR3 amino acids: CASSLATGQGYNEQFF. CDR3 nucleotide sequence: TGTGCCAGCAGCTTAGCGACGGGACAGGGTTACAATGAGCAGTTCTTC.

The CDR3 nucleotides read TGTGCCAGCAGCTTAACGGGAGGGAACACCGGGGAGCTGTTTTTT. Its translation: CASSLTGGNTGELFF. The rearrangement joins TRBV7-2 to TRBJ2-2; 7 bases align to TRBD2. The V gene's germline CDR1 is SGHTA and CDR2 FQGNSA. The CDR3 spans 15 residues. V lost 2 bases and J lost 1; bases outside the gene matches: 1.

The chain carries TRBV12-3 or TRBV12-4 and TRBJ2-7, with D perhaps matching TRBD1 (5 bases). The CDR3 covers 13 residues. Trimming pared 2 bases from V and 11 bases from J, leaving 16 bases between. CDR3 amino acids: CASSLQGSSLEYF. Here the CDR3 DNA reads TGTGCCAGCAGTTTACAGGGTTCTTCACTCGAGTACTTC.

This rearrangement joins TRBV11-1 to TRBJ2-1, with 7 bases that match TRBD2. The CDR3 covers 16 residues. Germline-derived CDR1 and CDR2 are SGHAT and FQDESV (reference sequence). Losses at the gene ends were 4 bases for V and 0 bases for J; bases not matched to a gene: 6. The CDR3 loop reads CASSSLAESSYNEQFF. The CDR3 DNA reads as TGTGCCAGCAGCTCCCTAGCGGAAAGCTCCTACAATGAGCAGTTCTTC.

This clone was seen only once. V and J are TRBV7-2 and TRBJ1-3; TRBD1 is a possible D gene (5 bases). CDR1 is SGHTA and CDR2 is FQGNSA in the germline V gene. The CDR3 is 16 amino acids. The V end lost 1 base, the J end lost 7 bases, and 17 bases lay between the germline ends. This CDR3 reads CASSLGGRGRGNTIYF. The CDR3 DNA follows: TGTGCCAGCAGCTTAGGGGGAAGGGGTCGTGGGAACACCATATATTTT.

On this clone: Different DNA sequences within this sample yield the same CDR3. V is TRBV24-1 and J is TRBJ2-1; D remains unclear. With 3 bases removed from V and 9 bases from J, the gap between germline ends came to 8 bases. Germline V CDR1 and CDR2: KGHDR, SFDVKD. This CDR3 is 12 amino acids long. Here the CDR3 DNA reads TGTGCCACCAGTGATCCCGGCGGTGAGCAGTTCTTC. This encodes CATSDPGGEQFF.

This clone came up a few times. The chain carries TRBV9 and TRBJ1-4, with D tentatively TRBD1 (6 bases). The ends were cut back, 6 bases at V and 5 bases at J, with 20 bases in the middle. Germline CDR1 reads SGDLS; CDR2 reads YYNGEE. This CDR3 region has 16 residues. For the CDR3, the DNA is TGTGCCAGCACCCCCTCCCCAACAGGGCCCAATGAAAAACTGTTTTTT. Residues: CASTPSPTGPNEKLFF.

This chain links TRBV28 with TRBJ2-1, with D tentatively TRBD2 (5 bases). The germline CDR1 and CDR2 sequences are MDHEN and SYDVKM. Trimming removed 5 bases from V and 7 bases from J, with 18 bases in between. The CDR3 is 15 residues long. CDR3 DNA: TGTGCCAGCAGTCTGAGGGAGAAGGGTTTTAATGAGCAGTTCTTC. Translated, it gives CASSLREKGFNEQFF.

The rearrangement uses TRBV4-1 and TRBJ2-7, with a tentative D call TRBD1 (6 bases). The CDR3 spans 15 residues. V shed 4 bases and J shed 4 bases, with 17 bases lying between them. The germline V gene has CDR1 MGHRA and CDR2 YSYEKL. CDR3 protein: CASSRGSGQTYEQYF. Written as DNA, the CDR3 is TGCGCCAGCAGCCGAGGATCTGGACAGACATACGAGCAGTACTTC.

The chain uses TRBV28 and TRBJ1-5, with a tentative D call TRBD1 (5 bases). V was shortened by 9 bases and J by 5 bases, with 11 bases between the two germline ends. Looked up from germline, CDR1 is MDHEN and CDR2 is SYDVKM. The CDR3 sequence is 12 residues long. This chain's CDR3 is CASMTGDQPQHF. CDR3 coding DNA: TGTGCCAGTATGACGGGGGATCAGCCCCAGCATTTT.

The V call is TRBV28, the J call TRBJ1-2; D ambiguous. CDR1 is MDHEN and CDR2 is SYDVKM in the germline V gene. The CDR3 sequence is 14 residues long. Trimming cost V 5 bases and J 8 bases, with 18 bases left between them. The CDR3 loop reads CASSPTVRESGYTF. The CDR3 bases are TGTGCCAGCAGTCCCACAGTAAGGGAGAGCGGCTACACCTTC.

This clone was found once. One end of the junction is discordant with germline, which a read error may explain. This chain joins TRBV7-7 and TRBJ2-1, with D maybe TRBD2 (6 bases). From germline, CDR1 is SSHAT and CDR2 FNYEAQ (reference sequence). There are 15 residues in the CDR3. The CDR3 DNA reads TGTGCTAGCAGCTTAGCCGGGGGACCCCCCAATGAGCAGTTCTTC. Amino acid sequence: CASSLAGGPPNEQFF.

V gene TRBV11-2 combines with J gene TRBJ1-6; 10 nucleotides agree with TRBD1. The CDR3 is 15 residues long. The germline V gene encodes CDR1 SGHAT and CDR2 FQNNGV. V dropped 5 bases and J dropped 9; count of bases not matched to a gene: 7. This chain's CDR3 is CASSPETGGVSPLHF. In DNA form, the CDR3 reads TGTGCCAGCAGCCCAGAGACAGGGGGCGTTTCACCCCTCCACTTT. The whole variable domain, filled in from reference TRBV11-2 and TRBJ1-6, reads EAGVAQSPRYKIIEKRQSVAFWCNPISGHATLYWYQQILGQGPKLLIQFQNNGVVDDSQLPKDRFSAERLKGVDSTLKIQPAKLEDSAVYLCASSPETGGVSPLHFGNGTRLTVT.

The chain employs TRBV19 and TRBJ2-1; 8 bases align to TRBD2. After removal of 6 bases from V and 5 bases from J, the junction contained 6 bases not matched to a gene. Germline V lookup: CDR1 LNHDA, CDR2 SQIVND (reference sequence). The CDR3 has 14 amino acids. This CDR3 is CASSTTSGDNEQFF. In DNA, the CDR3 is TGTGCCAGTAGCACTACTAGCGGAGACAATGAGCAGTTCTTC. The whole variable domain, remainder taken from reference TRBV19 and TRBJ2-1, is DGGITQSPKYLFRKEGQNVTLSCEQNLNHDAMYWYRQDPGQGLRLIYYSQIVNDFQKGDIAEGYSVSREKKESFPLTVTSAQKNPTAFYLCASSTTSGDNEQFFGPGTRLTVL.